What follows are 27 T cell receptor beta chains derived from one specimen sequenced in a study of beta chain features in type 1 diabetes. The antigens for these receptors are not known. General study points: When Type 1 diabetes patients were examined, their TCRB CDR3s proved moderately but significantly shorter in all four CD4+ subsets.

The entirety of the isolated RNA underwent reverse transcription, so expressed TCRB transcripts were sequenced. Libraries were prepared by immunoSEQ multiplex PCR; TCRdb keeps only in-frame clonotypes and omits some of them. The profile shows 150,000 to 200,000 clones, 63% of them singletons. The sample consisted of naive CD4+ T cells from blood. These receptors came from a man aged 30-40 years with type 1 diabetes.

The J gene is TRBJ2-3, the V gene TRBV28; D might be TRBD1 or TRBD2, each matching 5 bases. V was trimmed by 7 bases and J by 3 bases, leaving 14 bases between them. This CDR3 region has 14 residues. The germline gives CDR1 MDHEN, CDR2 SYDVKM. The CDR3 region has the DNA TGTGCCAGCACCCGCGGGCAGGGAACAGATACGCAGTATTTT. Translation: CASTRGQGTDTQYF.

This clone was recorded once. The chain uses TRBV11-2 and TRBJ1-6, with TRBD1 as a possible D gene (5 bases). The CDR3 contains 13 residues. Germline CDR1 SGHAT, CDR2 FQNNGV. The V and J ends lost 2 bases and 10 bases respectively, with 9 bases between them. The CDR3 region has the DNA TGTGCCAGCAGCTTAACGGGGCACTCACCCCTCCACTTT. Protein product: CASSLTGHSPLHF.

V and J are TRBV13 and TRBJ2-5; TRBD2 might be the D (5 bases). The germline V gene has CDR1 PRHDT and CDR2 FYEKMQ (reference sequence). Trimming removed 3 bases at V and 0 bases at J, with 20 bases between. The CDR3 runs 18 residues. The CDR3: CASSLRYLTGSYQETQYF. CDR3 coding DNA: TGTGCCAGCAGCTTGAGGTATTTGACGGGGTCGTACCAAGAGACCCAGTACTTC.

V is TRBV29-1 and J is TRBJ2-3; D may be TRBD1 (6 bases). This CDR3 has 11 residues. Germline V lookup: CDR1 SQVTM, CDR2 ANQGSEA. V lost 6 bases, J lost 3 bases, and 7 bases lay in between. In DNA, the CDR3 is TGCAGCGTCCAGGGGACAGATACGCAGTATTTT. It encodes CSVQGTDTQYF.

The V and J genes are TRBV29-1 and TRBJ1-4; the D gene is possibly TRBD1 (6 bases). Trimming stripped 4 bases from V and 6 bases from J, with 9 bases between. The germline gives CDR1 SQVTM, CDR2 ANQGSEA. This CDR3 has 12 amino acids. The CDR3 reads CSVGSGDEKLFF. The CDR3 bases are TGCAGCGTTGGATCAGGGGATGAAAAACTGTTTTTT.

This clone was seen only a few times. The chain recombines TRBV9 with TRBJ2-5, with TRBD1 matching over 8 bases. The J segment lost 4 bases and the V segment lost 4 bases, leaving 6 bases of the junction unmatched. The CDR3 totals 14 residues. Germline V lookup: CDR1 SGDLS, CDR2 YYNGEE. The CDR3 DNA follows: TGTGCCAGCAGCAAAGGACAGGGCGCAGAGACCCAGTACTTC. It codes for CASSKGQGAETQYF.

The DNA of the CDR3 is TGCAGCGTTGTGGGGGCGGGAGATACGCAGTATTTT. Protein product: CSVVGAGDTQYF. This chain links TRBV29-1 with TRBJ2-3, with D possibly matching TRBD1 (6 bases). The germline V gene encodes CDR1 SQVTM and CDR2 ANQGSEA. Trimming removed 4 bases from V and 5 bases from J, with 10 bases in between. This CDR3 comprises 12 residues.

V is TRBV9 and J is TRBJ2-3; D remains ambiguous. The V gene's germline CDR1 is SGDLS and CDR2 YYNGEE. The CDR3 length is 14 residues. The ends were cut back, 0 bases at V and 4 bases at J, with 9 bases in the middle. The CDR3 coding sequence is TGTGCCAGCAGCGTAGAGGAGCTCTCAGATACGCAGTATTTT. It translates to CASSVEELSDTQYF.

V and J are TRBV29-1 and TRBJ2-5; 8 bases are a match to TRBD1. There are 15 residues in the CDR3. Per germline, CDR1 SQVTM and CDR2 ANQGSEA. J gave up 2 bases and V 0 bases, and 5 bases lay outside the gene matches. CDR3 region: CSVEDPDRGQETQYF. CDR3 nucleotide sequence: TGCAGCGTTGAAGATCCCGACAGGGGTCAAGAGACCCAGTACTTC.

This clone was picked up a small number of times. The J gene is TRBJ2-7, the V gene TRBV7-9; 9 bases fit TRBD1. V lost 4 bases to trimming and J lost 9 bases; unmatched junction nucleotides: 7. Germline V gene sequence: CDR1 SEHNR, CDR2 FQNEAQ (reference sequence). The CDR3 has 13 amino acids. CDR3 residues: CASSYGTGKWQYF. CDR3 sequence (DNA): TGTGCCAGCAGCTATGGGACAGGGAAATGGCAGTACTTC.

The chain carries TRBV29-1 and TRBJ2-2, with 7 positions matching TRBD2. The V and J ends lost 4 bases and 0 bases, in that order; junction bases with no gene match: 2. The CDR3 runs 14 residues. CDR1 and CDR2 from the germline V gene are SQVTM and ANQGSEA. The CDR3 is CSVGLAANTGELFF. The CDR3 DNA sequence: TGCAGCGTTGGGCTAGCGGCGAACACCGGGGAGCTGTTTTTT.

The chain uses TRBV5-6 and TRBJ2-7; D gene unclear. The CDR3 contains 12 residues. Per germline, CDR1 SGHDT and CDR2 YYEEEE. V shed 3 bases and J shed 4 bases, with 8 bases lying between them. The chain's CDR3 is CASSSTPYEQYF. As DNA, the CDR3 is TGTGCCAGCAGCTCGACTCCATACGAGCAGTACTTC.

This clone has more than one count but fewer than ten. The chain has TRBV14 and TRBJ2-1; the D gene is possibly TRBD1 (5 bases). Germline CDR1 reads SGHDN; CDR2 reads FVKESK. This CDR3 has 12 residues. The ends were cut back, 4 bases at V and 12 bases at J, with 13 bases in the middle. The CDR3 loop is CASSPRAGPQFF. CDR3 DNA sequence: TGTGCCAGCAGCCCTAGGGCAGGGCCGCAGTTCTTC. The full variable domain, its missing parts supplied by reference TRBV14 and TRBJ2-1, is EAGVTQFPSHSVIEKGQTVTLRCDPISGHDNLYWYRRVMGKEIKFLLHFVKESKQDESGMPNNRFLAERTGGTYSTLKVQPAELEDSGVYFCASSPRAGPQFFGPGTRLTVL.

The chain recombines TRBV7-2 with TRBJ2-7, with TRBD1 as a possible D gene (5 bases). This CDR3 has 15 residues. Germline CDR1 SGHTA, CDR2 FQGNSA. The germline V and J ends were trimmed by 4 bases and 0 bases, with 13 bases remaining between them. The CDR3 nucleotides read TGTGCCAGCAGCTCGACAGCTTTTGACTCCTACGAGCAGTACTTC. It specifies CASSSTAFDSYEQYF. The full variable domain, in which reference TRBV7-2 and TRBJ2-7 provide the parts outside the CDR3, is GAGVSQSPSNKVTEKGKDVELRCDPISGHTALYWYRQSLGQGLEFLIYFQGNSAPDKSGLPSDRFSAERTGGSVSTLTIQRTQQEDSAVYLCASSSTAFDSYEQYFGPGTRLTVT.

The rearrangement uses TRBV9 and TRBJ1-2, with D possibly TRBD1 on 5 matching bases. The germline V and J ends were trimmed by 1 base and 6 bases, with 13 bases remaining between them. Germline-derived CDR1 and CDR2 are SGDLS and YYNGEE. The CDR3 is made up of 14 amino acids. The CDR3 loop reads CASSVQGVGDGYTF. Written as DNA, the CDR3 is TGTGCCAGCAGCGTACAGGGCGTAGGAGATGGCTACACCTTC.

The J gene is TRBJ2-3, the V gene TRBV6-5, with no clear D. This CDR3 has 12 residues. Germline V gives CDR1 MNHEY, CDR2 SVGAGI. V lost 6 bases and J lost 6, with 10 bases in between. Here the CDR3 DNA reads TGTGCCAGCAGCTTCTCAGCCGATACGCAGTATTTT. It yields the protein CASSFSADTQYF.

This clone was counted a single time. This sequence joins TRBV7-2 and TRBJ2-5; 9 bases map to TRBD1. The CDR3 runs 15 residues. The J segment lost 5 bases and the V segment lost 4 bases, leaving 8 bases of the junction unmatched. Germline lookup yields CDR1 SGHTA and CDR2 FQGNSA. The CDR3 DNA is TGTGCCAGCAGCTACCGGACAGGGGAGGTGGAGACCCAGTACTTC. This gives the protein CASSYRTGEVETQYF.

The rearrangement uses TRBV7-9 and TRBJ2-7; 10 nucleotides agree with TRBD2. Trimming at V came to 4 bases and at J to 2 bases, leaving 11 bases not matched to a gene. Per germline, CDR1 SEHNR and CDR2 FQNEAQ (reference sequence). The CDR3 contains 17 residues. The CDR3 is CASSYPSSGGHPYEQYF. The CDR3 DNA follows: TGTGCCAGCAGCTACCCCTCTAGCGGGGGTCACCCCTACGAGCAGTACTTC.

The chain uses TRBV7-9 and TRBJ2-7; no reliable D call. V was trimmed by 5 bases and J by 3 bases, leaving 14 bases between them. Germline V CDR1 and CDR2: SEHNR, FQNEAQ (reference sequence). CDR3 length: 14 amino acids. The CDR3 DNA follows: TGTGCCAGCAGCCCCGTCACAGTATTCTACGAGCAGTACTTC. It codes for CASSPVTVFYEQYF.

The rearrangement links TRBV30 to TRBJ2-1, with 7 bases identical to TRBD2. The CDR3 contains 14 residues. Germline-derived CDR1 and CDR2 are GTSNPN and SVGIG (reference sequence). The junction had 9 bases not matched to a gene; V was cut back by 1 base and J by 9 bases. Written as DNA, the CDR3 is TGTGCCTGGAGTGGGCGGACTAGATGGGGTGAGCAGTTCTTC. This encodes CAWSGRTRWGEQFF.

This chain links TRBV9 with TRBJ1-1, with D possibly TRBD1 on 6 matching bases. Germline CDR1 and CDR2: SGDLS and YYNGEE. Trimming removed 0 bases from V and 2 bases from J, with 11 bases in between. This CDR3 has 15 amino acids. CDR3 loop: CASSVEGHPNTEAFF. The CDR3 DNA is TGTGCCAGCAGCGTAGAGGGACACCCCAACACTGAAGCTTTCTTT.

This clone was detected only a few times. This chain joins TRBV7-9 and TRBJ1-1; the D gene is possibly TRBD1 (6 bases). Germline values: CDR1 SEHNR, CDR2 FQNEAQ (reference sequence). V was clipped by 2 bases and J by 7 bases, with 20 bases between them. The CDR3 loop spans 16 amino acids. CDR3 loop: CASSLTRGGRRGEAFF. CDR3 nucleotide sequence: TGTGCCAGCAGCTTAACCAGGGGTGGCCGTCGTGGTGAAGCTTTCTTT.

The rearrangement links TRBV29-1 to TRBJ1-2; tentatively, D is TRBD1 (6 bases). The CDR3 consists of 13 residues. Between the trimmed V and J ends, which lost 3 bases and 4 bases, there was a span of 12 bases. Germline values: CDR1 SQVTM, CDR2 ANQGSEA. In DNA form, the CDR3 reads TGCAGCGTTGAGGAATCAGGGGCCTATGGCTACACCTTC. Translation gives CSVEESGAYGYTF. Looking up the rest from reference TRBV29-1 and TRBJ1-2 gives the full variable domain: SAVISQKPSRDICQRGTSLTIQCQVDSQVTMMFWYRQQPGQSLTLIATANQGSEATYESGFVIDKFPISRPNLTFSTLTVSNMSPEDSSIYLCSVEESGAYGYTFGSGTRLTVV.

The chain couples TRBV9 to TRBJ2-3; 7 positions match TRBD2. The junction had 6 bases not matched to a gene; V was cut back by 4 bases and J by 1 base. The CDR3 runs 15 residues. The V gene's germline CDR1 is SGDLS and CDR2 YYNGEE. CDR3 nucleotide sequence: TGTGCCAGCAGCCCCCAAGGACTAGGCACAGATACGCAGTATTTT. This translates into CASSPQGLGTDTQYF.

The count of this clone is one. The rearrangement links TRBV7-2 to TRBJ2-7, with D tentatively TRBD2 (6 bases). Trimming pared 4 bases from V and 5 bases from J, leaving 12 bases between. Germline V gene data show CDR1 as SGHTA and CDR2 as FQGNSA. The CDR3 contains 13 residues. The CDR3 DNA follows: TGTGCCAGCAGCTCCGGGGGTTCTAACGAGCAGTACTTC. Protein: CASSSGGSNEQYF.

J is TRBJ2-7 and V is TRBV28; D may correspond to TRBD1 or TRBD2 (6 bases each). Looked up from germline, CDR1 is MDHEN and CDR2 is SYDVKM. Trimming shortened V by 6 bases and J by 6 bases, and 18 bases separated the two germline ends. The CDR3 is made up of 14 amino acids. CDR3 protein: CASSGIGGPLEQYF. The CDR3 coding sequence is TGTGCCAGCAGCGGCATAGGGGGGCCCCTCGAGCAGTACTTC.

The V call is TRBV25-1, the J call TRBJ2-5; 8 nucleotides align to TRBD1. With 6 bases clipped from V and 5 bases from J, the junction kept 14 bases outside the gene matches. Germline loops: CDR1 MGHDK, CDR2 SYGVNS. The CDR3 contains 16 residues. CDR3 loop: CASSEHPGGREETQYF. CDR3 sequence (DNA): TGTGCCAGCAGCGAGCACCCAGGGGGCCGCGAGGAGACCCAGTACTTC.